These 27 T cell receptor beta chains share one sample of origin, sequenced in a study of Ad26.COV2.S vaccination and SARS-CoV-2 variants (dated by TCRdb to the early 2020s). The receptor library was made with the immunoSEQ multiplex PCR assay. Sourced from immuneACCESS, this table was stored by TCRdb with only in-frame sequences that have V and J called. A share of the clones is absent; for the studies checked, an unresolved V gene accounts for under half, and the remainder has no known explanation. For this sample the table gives 400,000 to 450,000 clones, of which over 75% were detected only once. The ten most abundant clones make up about 12% of the sample. Reading the label with the study, this specimen's treatment or condition is: some 20 received Ad26.COV2.S at low or high dose, single or two shots; roughly five received placebo; per-sample allocation not given. For vaccine and placebo recipients, repertoires were sequenced using samples collected on day 63 after the first injection.

The sample was peripheral blood, taken in a trial of Ad26.COV2.S vaccine versus placebo. Receptors were obtained from a person aged 18 to 59 who received the Ad26.COV2.S COVID-19 vaccine or a placebo.

The chain couples TRBV7-9 to TRBJ1-1; TRBD1 matches 9 bases. In germline, CDR1 is SEHNR, CDR2 FQNEAQ (reference sequence). V lost 5 bases, J lost 4 bases, and 11 bases stayed unmatched. The CDR3 runs 16 residues. The CDR3 loop is CASSQRQGVGGTEAFF. The CDR3, as DNA: TGTGCCAGCAGCCAACGACAGGGGGTAGGAGGCACTGAAGCTTTCTTT.

V is TRBV3-1 (or the pseudogene TRBV3-2) and J is TRBJ2-5; D not certain. Germline CDR1 is LGHDT and CDR2 is YNNKEL (reference sequence). Trimming removed 1 base at V and 5 bases at J, with 8 bases between. The CDR3 runs 13 residues. The CDR3 DNA follows: TGTGCCAGCAGCCAAGTTGTCGGCGAGACCCAGTACTTC. Translation: CASSQVVGETQYF.

V is TRBV6-5 and J is TRBJ2-5; TRBD2 might be the D (7 bases). The V end was cut by 11 bases, the J end by 3 bases, with 19 bases between. Germline V CDR1 and CDR2: MNHEY, SVGAGI. There are 14 residues in the CDR3. CDR3 DNA: TGTGCCTCGAGGGGGGGGCAGGCGGAAGAGACCCAGTACTTC. The encoded protein is CASRGGQAEETQYF.

The chain is built from TRBV19 and TRBJ2-5; D gene ambiguous. Germline CDR1 LNHDA, CDR2 SQIVND (reference sequence). V was clipped by 3 bases and J by 5 bases, with 7 bases between them. This CDR3 contains 12 residues. The CDR3 nucleotides read TGTGCCAGTAGTATTACTTGGGAGACCCAGTACTTC. Its translation: CASSITWETQYF.

The CDR3 spells CASSLQGARSGELFF. DNA for the CDR3: TGCGCCAGCAGCTTGCAGGGGGCGAGGTCCGGGGAGCTGTTTTTT. The chain couples TRBV5-1 to TRBJ2-2; 8 bases fit TRBD1. The CDR3 is 15 amino acids. Losses at the gene ends were 1 base for V and 6 bases for J; bases not matched to a gene: 5. Germline V gene sequence: CDR1 SGHRS, CDR2 YFSETQ.

V and J are TRBV4-2 and TRBJ2-5, with D perhaps given as TRBD1 or TRBD2 (6 bases each). V lost 3 bases, J lost 5 bases, and 13 bases lay in between. There are 14 residues in the CDR3. Per the germline V gene, CDR1 is LGHNA and CDR2 is YNFKEQ. The CDR3 nucleotides read TGTGCCAGCAGCCAGCAACAGGGAGGCGAGACCCAGTACTTC. This sequence encodes CASSQQQGGETQYF.

V and J are TRBV6-5 and TRBJ1-4; D perhaps matches TRBD1 (6 bases). Germline CDR1 is MNHEY and CDR2 is SVGAGI. V was shortened by 8 bases and J by 3 bases, with 10 bases between the two germline ends. The CDR3 covers 13 residues. CDR3 residues: CASSQGPNEKLFF. The CDR3, as DNA: TGTGCCAGCTCCCAGGGGCCTAATGAAAAACTGTTTTTT.

The chain carries TRBV12-3 or TRBV12-4 and TRBJ2-7, with a tentative D call TRBD2 (6 bases). V gave up 5 bases and J gave up 7 bases, with 12 bases separating them. This CDR3 is built from 12 residues. CDR3 in amino acids: CASSRSGREQYF. For the CDR3, the DNA is TGTGCCAGCAGTAGGAGCGGGCGGGAGCAGTACTTC.

The chain links TRBV19 to TRBJ2-7; 12 bases align to TRBD2. Germline CDR1 is LNHDA and CDR2 is SQIVND (reference sequence). The V segment lost 4 bases and the J segment 2 bases; nucleotides outside the gene matches: 3. CDR3 length: 15 residues. CDR3 region: CASSSLAGGPYEQYF. As DNA, the CDR3 is TGTGCCAGTAGTAGTCTAGCGGGAGGGCCCTACGAGCAGTACTTC.

V gene TRBV6-5 combines with J gene TRBJ2-7; 9 nucleotides match TRBD2. The J segment lost 5 bases and the V segment lost 0 bases, leaving 5 bases of the junction unmatched. The germline V gene has CDR1 MNHEY and CDR2 SVGAGI. The CDR3 runs 15 residues. The CDR3, as DNA: TGTGCCAGCAGTTACTCTAGCGGGAGAATCGACGAGCAGTACTTC. Translation: CASSYSSGRIDEQYF.

The chain combines TRBV15 with TRBJ2-1; TRBD2 matches 16 bases. CDR1 and CDR2 (germline): LNHNV, YYDKDF (reference sequence). V shed 1 base and J 7 bases; nucleotides not matched to a gene: 4. CDR3 size: 17 residues. The CDR3 region has the DNA TGTGCCACCAGCAGAGGGGGACTAGCGGGAGGGGAAAATGAGCAGTTCTTC. It codes for CATSRGGLAGGENEQFF.

The V and J genes are TRBV30 and TRBJ2-1; D might be TRBD1 (5 bases). From germline, CDR1 is GTSNPN and CDR2 SVGIG (reference sequence). This CDR3 contains 12 residues. V dropped 0 bases and J dropped 9 bases, with 9 bases sitting between them. The CDR3 region is CAWSVPRGEQFF. In DNA, the CDR3 is TGTGCCTGGAGTGTACCAAGGGGTGAGCAGTTCTTC.

This clone has just one count. The gene calls are TRBV16 and TRBJ1-6; perhaps TRBD1 as D (5 bases). V was cut by 5 bases and J by 10 bases, with 21 bases left in between. CDR1 and CDR2 (germline): KGHSY, FQNENV. This CDR3 region has 16 residues. The CDR3 region is CASSVNHGTGQSPLHF. For the CDR3, the DNA is TGTGCCAGCAGCGTTAACCATGGGACCGGGCAATCACCCCTCCACTTT.

The J gene is TRBJ2-7, the V gene TRBV4-3; D could derive from TRBD1 or TRBD2 (5 bases each). Trimming cost V 1 base and J 3 bases, with 13 bases left between them. Germline loops: CDR1 LGHNA, CDR2 YSLEER. The CDR3 covers 15 residues. The CDR3 nucleotides are TGCGCCAGCAGCCAAGCATCGGGACCGAACTACGAGCAGTACTTC. This translates into CASSQASGPNYEQYF.

This chain uses TRBV4-3 with TRBJ2-7; D unclear. In germline, CDR1 is LGHNA, CDR2 YSLEER. Trimming pared 0 bases from V and 4 bases from J, leaving 10 bases between. The CDR3 contains 14 residues. CDR3 in DNA: TGCGCCAGCAGCCAAGAGAACAGAAGGTACGAGCAGTACTTC. It translates to CASSQENRRYEQYF.

This clone was seen just once. The rearrangement uses TRBV11-2 and TRBJ2-1; 8 positions match TRBD2. J gave up 8 bases and V 7 bases, and 10 bases lay outside the gene matches. Germline CDR1 reads SGHAT; CDR2 reads FQNNGV. The CDR3 has 14 residues. CDR3 sequence reads: CASIPVASGYEQFF. CDR3 coding DNA: TGTGCCAGCATTCCAGTAGCTAGCGGGTATGAGCAGTTCTTC.

The V call is TRBV21-1, the J call TRBJ1-3. TRBV21-1 is assigned pseudogene status. The CDR3 has 17 amino acids. The CDR3 here is CASSKALSGVSGNTIYF. The DNA of the CDR3 is TGTGCCAGCAGCAAAGCGCTTTCGGGAGTGTCTGGAAACACCATATATTTT.

The rearrangement uses TRBV7-2 and TRBJ2-3, with TRBD2 as a possible D gene (6 bases). The CDR3 extends over 15 amino acids. The germline gives CDR1 SGHTA, CDR2 FQGNSA. V lost 3 bases and J lost 2, with 12 bases in between. CDR3 sequence (DNA): TGTGCCAGCAGCTTTTCGGCGGGGAACACAGATACGCAGTATTTT. It encodes CASSFSAGNTDTQYF.

This clone appeared a few times. This sequence joins TRBV5-1 and TRBJ2-1; D perhaps matches TRBD2 (5 bases). Germline-derived CDR1 and CDR2 are SGHRS and YFSETQ. This CDR3 region has 15 residues. The V gene lost 2 bases and the J gene lost 0 bases, with 9 bases spanning the gap. In DNA form, the CDR3 reads TGCGCCAGCAGCTTCGAGGGTCGCTCCTACAATGAGCAGTTCTTC. Protein sequence: CASSFEGRSYNEQFF.

The V and J genes are TRBV9 and TRBJ1-3; 7 bases line up with TRBD1. The CDR3 contains 15 residues. The germline CDR1 and CDR2 sequences are SGDLS and YYNGEE. Trimming at V came to 4 bases and at J to 4 bases, leaving 8 bases not matched to a gene. CDR3 protein: CASSPGQDSGNTIYF. CDR3 nucleotides: TGTGCCAGCAGCCCCGGACAGGATTCGGGAAACACCATATATTTT.

The V gene is TRBV6-2 or TRBV6-3, the J gene TRBJ2-1; 7 bases match TRBD2. The trim removed 0 bases at V and 4 bases at J, leaving 15 bases unmatched. The germline V gene encodes CDR1 MNHEY and CDR2 SVGEGT. The CDR3 is made up of 19 amino acids. This CDR3 reads CASSYSNFFGGRGYNEQFF. The CDR3, as DNA: TGTGCCAGCAGTTACTCGAATTTTTTTGGCGGGAGAGGGTACAATGAGCAGTTCTTC.

The V gene is TRBV27, the J gene TRBJ2-5; D is uncertain. This CDR3 has 14 residues. Trimming cost V 3 bases and J 0 bases, with 8 bases left between them. CDR1 and CDR2 from the germline V gene are MNHEY and SMNVEV (reference sequence). The CDR3 reads CASSFIGYQETQYF. CDR3 in DNA: TGTGCCAGCAGTTTCATAGGGTACCAAGAGACCCAGTACTTC.

Concerning this clone itself: Other DNA sequences in the same sample also yield this CDR3. V gene TRBV27 combines with J gene TRBJ2-5, with 8 nucleotides matching TRBD1. This CDR3 comprises 13 residues. CDR1 and CDR2 (germline): MNHEY, SMNVEV (reference sequence). V lost 6 bases, J lost 5 bases, and 5 bases stayed unmatched. The CDR3 DNA is TGTGCCAGCAGCCGGCAGGGGGCTGAGACCCAGTACTTC. This encodes CASSRQGAETQYF.

This clone has more than one count but fewer than ten. Written as DNA, the CDR3 is TGTGCCAGCAGTTTGTGGGCGGGACAGGGGAGTCAGCCCCAGCATTTT. Its protein product is CASSLWAGQGSQPQHF. The chain recombines TRBV28 with TRBJ1-5, with 10 bases identical to TRBD1. Germline V lookup: CDR1 MDHEN, CDR2 SYDVKM. This CDR3 spans 16 amino acids. With 3 bases clipped from V and 6 bases from J, the junction kept 8 bases outside the gene matches.

The V call is TRBV5-8, the J call TRBJ1-4; TRBD1 matches 8 bases. CDR3 length equals 15 residues. The V and J ends lost 3 bases and 5 bases, in that order; junction bases with no gene match: 6. Germline CDR1 SGHTS, CDR2 YDEGEE. The CDR3 here is CASSSGGRRNEKLFF. Here the CDR3 DNA reads TGTGCCAGCAGCTCAGGGGGCAGGCGGAATGAAAAACTGTTTTTT.

This clone was observed at least ten times. The J gene is TRBJ2-2, the V gene TRBV19; 7 bases agree with TRBD1. With V trimmed by 6 bases and J by 0 bases, 1 base remained unmatched. The germline V gene has CDR1 LNHDA and CDR2 SQIVND (reference sequence). There are 14 residues in the CDR3. The CDR3: CASRDRPNTGELFF. The CDR3 bases are TGTGCCAGTAGGGACAGGCCGAACACCGGGGAGCTGTTTTTT.

This clone was seen just once. The rearrangement uses TRBV9 and TRBJ2-1; 7 bases are shared with TRBD1. The CDR3 contains 14 residues. CDR1 and CDR2 from the germline V gene are SGDLS and YYNGEE. The V gene end was trimmed by 3 bases and the J gene end by 7 bases; junction bases not matched to a gene: 7. The CDR3 sequence: CASSAQSRGNEQFF. The DNA for the CDR3 is TGTGCCAGCAGCGCCCAGAGCAGGGGGAATGAGCAGTTCTTC.